What follows describes a single T cell receptor beta chain. The data were obtained in a study of blood T cell repertoires in COVID-19. Trimming removed 5 bases from V and 0 bases from J; junction bases left unmatched: 3. The CDR3 covers 15 residues. Germline lookup yields CDR1 SGHTA and CDR2 FQGTGA. Per the original data handling: Amplification with reference gene primers provided the estimates of nucleated cell counts. Assay: immunoSEQ multiplex PCR; the TCRdb copy retains only in-frame clones and omits some. The V and J calls and the clone size are those of that table, but D and trimming were determined from the DNA. The sample has about 370,000 clones, 80% to 90% seen once; the top ten hold approximately 1%. Across about two dozen US areas, participants ranged in age from roughly 18 to 95 years. Recovery among Cohort 3 donors was established by two negative PCRs, clearance, or symptom resolution.

The sequenced sample consisted of PBMCs or T cells enriched from blood (not recorded which). This sequence joins TRBV7-3 and TRBJ2-1; TRBD1 aligns across 8 bases. The sequence derives from a man in his late teens or twenties who had recovered from COVID-19. Here the CDR3 reads CASSATGGSYNEQFF. CDR3 nucleotides: TGTGCCAGCAGCGCTACAGGGGGCTCCTACAATGAGCAGTTCTTC. The complete variable domain, with remaining parts taken from reference TRBV7-3 and TRBJ2-1, reads GAGVSQTPSNKVTEKGKYVELRCDPISGHTALYWYRQSLGQGPEFLIYFQGTGAADDSGLPNDRFFAVRPEGSVSTLKIQRTERGDSAVYLCASSATGGSYNEQFFGPGTRLTVL.